Listed here are 27 T cell receptor beta chains from one sample, sequenced in a study of Ad26.COV2.S vaccination and SARS-CoV-2 variants. Sequencing was performed with immunoSEQ multiplex PCR; in TCRdb, only in-frame clones are kept and a portion is missing. The sample has approximately 480,000 clones; around nine tenths are singletons. The treatment here: roughly 19 received Ad26.COV2.S at low or high dose, single or two shots; 5 received placebo; per-sample allocation not given. Specimens were obtained on day 63 following the first vaccine or placebo injection. This specimen was peripheral blood, taken in a trial of Ad26.COV2.S vaccine versus placebo. These receptors were collected from a person between 18 and 65 years old who received the Ad26.COV2.S COVID-19 vaccine or a placebo.

J is TRBJ2-2 and V is TRBV5-1; possibly TRBD1 for D (5 bases). Germline V gene sequence: CDR1 SGHRS, CDR2 YFSETQ. The CDR3 is made up of 13 amino acids. Between the trimmed V and J ends, which lost 0 bases and 6 bases, there was a span of 6 bases. CDR3 amino acids: CASSLARAGELFF. CDR3 nucleotide sequence: TGCGCCAGCAGCTTGGCCAGGGCCGGGGAGCTGTTTTTT. The whole variable domain, filled in from reference TRBV5-1 and TRBJ2-2, reads KAGVTQTPRYLIKTRGQQVTLSCSPISGHRSVSWYQQTPGQGLQFLFEYFSETQRNKGNFPGRFSGRQFSNSRSEMNVSTLELGDSALYLCASSLARAGELFFGEGSRLTVL.

This chain connects TRBV27 to TRBJ1-5; maybe TRBD1 (6 bases). The CDR3 covers 14 residues. Germline values: CDR1 MNHEY, CDR2 SMNVEV (reference sequence). Trimming removed 5 bases from V and 7 bases from J, with 15 bases in between. CDR3 sequence (DNA): TGTGCCAGCAGTCCATGGGCAGGGGACCAGCCCCAGCATTTT. Encoded protein: CASSPWAGDQPQHF.

This clone was seen a few times. The gene calls are TRBV11-2 and TRBJ2-1; 14 nucleotides align to TRBD2. Germline V lookup: CDR1 SGHAT, CDR2 FQNNGV. This CDR3 is built from 15 residues. V lost 5 bases and J lost 8; bases outside the gene matches: 5. The CDR3 loop reads CASSPGLAGVDEQFF. The DNA of the CDR3 is TGTGCCAGCAGCCCGGGACTAGCGGGAGTCGATGAGCAGTTCTTC. Based on the CDR3 plus reference TRBV11-2 and TRBJ2-1, the full variable domain is EAGVAQSPRYKIIEKRQSVAFWCNPISGHATLYWYQQILGQGPKLLIQFQNNGVVDDSQLPKDRFSAERLKGVDSTLKIQPAKLEDSAVYLCASSPGLAGVDEQFFGPGTRLTVL.

This chain connects TRBV7-2 to TRBJ1-2; D is possibly TRBD1 (6 bases). V lost 1 base to trimming and J lost 3 bases, with 12 bases between them. The CDR3 runs 15 residues. From germline, CDR1 is SGHTA and CDR2 FQGNSA. In nucleotides, the CDR3 is TGTGCCAGCAGCTTAGGACAGGAGGTGGACTATGGCTACACCTTC. It translates to CASSLGQEVDYGYTF.

The chain links TRBV10-3 to TRBJ2-5, with TRBD2 as a possible D gene (5 bases). This CDR3 region has 14 residues. CDR1 ENHRY and CDR2 SYGVKD come from the germline V gene. V lost 3 bases and J 4 bases, leaving 12 bases between the germline ends. In nucleotides, the CDR3 is TGTGCCATCAGTGATCCTGGGCGGGCAGAGACCCAGTACTTC. Translated, it gives CAISDPGRAETQYF.

This chain connects TRBV2 to TRBJ2-3; the match to TRBD1 covers 8 bases. With 6 bases clipped from V and 3 bases from J, the junction kept 8 bases outside the gene matches. The CDR3 has 15 residues. Germline CDR1 is SNHLY and CDR2 is FYNNEI. CDR3: CASSPGQVATDTQYF. DNA of the CDR3: TGTGCCAGCAGCCCGGGACAGGTAGCGACAGATACGCAGTATTTT.

The rearrangement joins TRBV11-2 to TRBJ1-1; weak D call: TRBD1 (6 bases). CDR1 is SGHAT, CDR2 FQNNGV, per germline. CDR3 size: 13 residues. Trimming pared 5 bases from V and 3 bases from J, leaving 10 bases between. In DNA form, the CDR3 reads TGTGCCAGCAGCCCCAGGGGCTACACTGAAGCTTTCTTT. Translating gives CASSPRGYTEAFF.

This rearrangement joins TRBV30 to TRBJ2-7, with 8 bases lining up with TRBD1. Losses at the gene ends were 3 bases for V and 4 bases for J; bases not matched to a gene: 8. CDR3 length equals 14 residues. Germline V lookup: CDR1 GTSNPN, CDR2 SVGIG (reference sequence). The CDR3 DNA reads as TGTGCCTGGAGACCCCAGGGGGCCGGTTACGAGCAGTACTTC. Amino acids: CAWRPQGAGYEQYF.

V is TRBV28 and J is TRBJ1-6, with 7 bases aligning to TRBD1. This CDR3 has 12 amino acids. J was trimmed by 11 bases and V by 3 bases; bases with no gene match: 1. Germline V gives CDR1 MDHEN, CDR2 SYDVKM. CDR3 residues: CASSFQGAPLHF. CDR3 nucleotide sequence: TGTGCCAGCAGTTTTCAGGGGGCACCCCTCCACTTT.

The gene calls are TRBV9 and TRBJ2-5; D perhaps matches TRBD2 (5 bases). The CDR3 contains 13 residues. The germline gives CDR1 SGDLS, CDR2 YYNGEE. V was cut by 3 bases and J by 5 bases, with 11 bases left in between. CDR3 amino acids: CASSGSGWETQYF. CDR3 DNA sequence: TGTGCCAGCAGCGGAAGCGGCTGGGAGACCCAGTACTTC.

The genes are TRBV19 and TRBJ2-6, with 8 bases that match TRBD1. The CDR3 is 19 amino acids. Germline CDR1 is LNHDA and CDR2 is SQIVND (reference sequence). The V segment lost 4 bases and the J segment 1 base; nucleotides outside the gene matches: 12. CDR3 DNA: TGTGCCAGTAGTAGAACAGACGGGACAGGACTTTCTGGGGCCAACGTCCTGACTTTC. Amino acids: CASSRTDGTGLSGANVLTF.

This chain uses TRBV28 with TRBJ1-5, with 7 positions matching TRBD1. This CDR3 region has 13 residues. Germline CDR1 reads MDHEN; CDR2 reads SYDVKM. Trimming took 5 bases from V and 4 from J; bases not matched to a gene: 2. For the CDR3, the DNA is TGTGCCAGCAGTGAACAGGGGAATCAGCCCCAGCATTTT. Protein sequence: CASSEQGNQPQHF.

The chain links TRBV5-4 to TRBJ2-7; 7 nucleotides match TRBD2. The CDR3 extends over 16 amino acids. Germline CDR1 is SGHNT and CDR2 is YYREEE (reference sequence). V lost 4 bases to trimming and J lost 5 bases; unmatched junction nucleotides: 15. The CDR3 loop is CASSPVSRGSLHEQYF. CDR3 sequence (DNA): TGTGCCAGCAGCCCGGTTAGTCGCGGGAGTCTCCACGAGCAGTACTTC.

The chain has TRBV3-1 (or the pseudogene TRBV3-2) and TRBJ1-1, with D unclear. This CDR3 comprises 13 residues. CDR1 and CDR2 from the germline V gene are LGHDT and YNNKEL (reference sequence). The V and J ends lost 2 bases and 3 bases respectively, with 7 bases between them. CDR3 nucleotides: TGTGCCAGCAGCCAATCCCCCGACACTGAAGCTTTCTTT. Translation gives CASSQSPDTEAFF.

This chain links TRBV5-4 with TRBJ2-3; the D gene is possibly TRBD1 (5 bases). In germline, CDR1 is SGHNT, CDR2 YYREEE (reference sequence). This CDR3 region has 14 residues. Trimming removed 4 bases from V and 0 bases from J, with 9 bases in between. The DNA for the CDR3 is TGTGCCAGCAGCGCGCAGGGTAGCACAGATACGCAGTATTTT. This codes for CASSAQGSTDTQYF.

This clone was seen once. V and J are TRBV7-3 and TRBJ1-1; perhaps TRBD1 as D (5 bases). The CDR3 sequence is 15 residues long. The V gene's germline CDR1 is SGHTA and CDR2 FQGTGA. Trimming shortened V by 5 bases and J by 1 base, and 14 bases separated the two germline ends. DNA of the CDR3: TGTGCCAGCAGCCCTATTATGACAGCGAACACTGAAGCTTTCTTT. Its protein product is CASSPIMTANTEAFF.

The chain links TRBV5-5 to TRBJ2-7, with D perhaps being TRBD1 or TRBD2 (5 bases each). Trimming removed 2 bases from V and 5 bases from J, with 8 bases in between. This CDR3 comprises 12 residues. Per the germline V gene, CDR1 is SGHKS and CDR2 is YYEKEE (reference sequence). Here the CDR3 DNA reads TGTGCCAGCAGCTTATGGGGGAACGAGCAGTACTTC. Its translation is CASSLWGNEQYF.

This chain joins TRBV28 and TRBJ1-2; no clear D. V shed 6 bases and J shed 4 bases, with 21 bases lying between them. The CDR3 consists of 16 residues. Looked up from germline, CDR1 is MDHEN and CDR2 is SYDVKM. CDR3 amino acids: CASSPPGWQSSYGYTF. The CDR3 nucleotides read TGTGCCAGCAGCCCACCCGGTTGGCAGAGCTCCTATGGCTACACCTTC.

The V gene is TRBV4-3, the J gene TRBJ2-7; D remains ambiguous. Trimming removed 1 base from V and 3 bases from J, with 19 bases in between. The CDR3 has 17 amino acids. The germline V gene encodes CDR1 LGHNA and CDR2 YSLEER. DNA of the CDR3: TGCGCCAGCAGCCAAGGAACTCCCAATCTCCTCGGCTACGAGCAGTACTTC. Translating gives CASSQGTPNLLGYEQYF.

The chain joins TRBV28 to TRBJ2-3; the match to TRBD2 covers 9 bases. V lost 6 bases to trimming and J lost 6 bases; unmatched junction nucleotides: 13. Germline CDR1 and CDR2: MDHEN and SYDVKM. The CDR3 is made up of 16 amino acids. CDR3: CASSSRTSVPLDTQYF. Written as DNA, the CDR3 is TGTGCCAGCAGCTCCCGGACTAGCGTCCCCCTGGATACGCAGTATTTT.

This chain links TRBV4-3 with TRBJ1-4, with unresolved D. V gave up 2 bases and J gave up 8 bases, with 15 bases separating them. The CDR3 runs to 15 residues. The germline V gene encodes CDR1 LGHNA and CDR2 YSLEER. The CDR3 is CASSQQRLPGEKLFF. The CDR3, as DNA: TGCGCCAGCAGCCAACAACGGCTGCCGGGGGAAAAACTGTTTTTT.

V gene TRBV29-1 combines with J gene TRBJ2-7; weak D call: TRBD1 (7 bases). Germline assignment: CDR1 SQVTM and CDR2 ANQGSEA. The length of the CDR3 is 15 residues. The germline V and J ends were trimmed by 4 bases and 1 base, with 17 bases remaining between them. The CDR3 DNA reads TGCAGCGTTGCGTTTAAACAGGGGACTTCCTACGAGCAGTACTTC. This translates into CSVAFKQGTSYEQYF.

V gene TRBV4-3 combines with J gene TRBJ1-4; possible D gene TRBD1, 6 bases. Germline lookup yields CDR1 LGHNA and CDR2 YSLEER. Trimming cost V 1 base and J 6 bases, with 15 bases left between them. This CDR3 contains 16 residues. The CDR3 sequence is CASSQGGRTIDEKLFF. CDR3 bases: TGCGCCAGCAGCCAAGGGGGGCGGACGATTGATGAAAAACTGTTTTTT.

The V gene is TRBV7-2, the J gene TRBJ2-7; D is ambiguous. The CDR3 runs 13 residues. Trimming pared 0 bases from V and 3 bases from J, leaving 6 bases between. Germline V gives CDR1 SGHTA, CDR2 FQGNSA. In nucleotides, the CDR3 is TGTGCCAGCAGCTTAGCCAACTTCTACGAGCAGTACTTC. Residues: CASSLANFYEQYF.

The chain is built from TRBV27 and TRBJ2-4; D is possibly TRBD1 (6 bases). V lost 5 bases and J 0 bases, leaving 17 bases between the germline ends. Germline V gene data show CDR1 as MNHEY and CDR2 as SMNVEV (reference sequence). This CDR3 contains 17 residues. For the CDR3, the DNA is TGTGCCAGCAGTCCCCAGGTTGTACAGGGAGCCAAAAACATTCAGTACTTC. It specifies CASSPQVVQGAKNIQYF.

This clone came up once. The chain links TRBV6-5 to TRBJ2-1; D is possibly TRBD2 (5 bases). From germline, CDR1 is MNHEY and CDR2 SVGAGI. The CDR3 consists of 15 residues. Deletions cut 0 bases from V and 3 bases from J, with 9 bases between. The CDR3 DNA follows: TGTGCCAGCAGTTACTCCCTAGAGGGCTACAATGAGCAGTTCTTC. It encodes CASSYSLEGYNEQFF.

This chain links TRBV7-8 with TRBJ1-1; 7 bases map to TRBD1. Trimming cost V 7 bases and J 1 base; bases outside gene matches: 6. Germline-derived CDR1 and CDR2 are SGHVS and FQNEAQ. This CDR3 contains 14 residues. DNA of the CDR3: TGTGCCAGCAAGGGGGAGGGGGCGAACACTGAAGCTTTCTTT. It encodes CASKGEGANTEAFF.